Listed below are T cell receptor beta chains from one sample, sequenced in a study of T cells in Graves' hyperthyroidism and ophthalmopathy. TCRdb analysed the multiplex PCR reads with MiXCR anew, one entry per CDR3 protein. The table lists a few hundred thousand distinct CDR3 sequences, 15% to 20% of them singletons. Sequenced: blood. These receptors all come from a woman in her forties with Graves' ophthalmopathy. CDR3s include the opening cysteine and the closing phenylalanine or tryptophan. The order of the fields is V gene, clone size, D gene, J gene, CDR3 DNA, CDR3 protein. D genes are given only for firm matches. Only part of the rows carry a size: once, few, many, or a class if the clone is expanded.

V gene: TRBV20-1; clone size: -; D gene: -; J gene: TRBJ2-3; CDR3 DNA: TGCAGTGCTAGTGGGCAGTATTTT; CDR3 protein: CSASGQYF
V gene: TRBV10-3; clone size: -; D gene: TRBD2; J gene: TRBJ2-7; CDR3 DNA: TGTGCCATCAGTGAGACCGGACTAGCGGGAGGGAATACCTACGAGCAGTACTTC; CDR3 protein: CAISETGLAGGNTYEQYF
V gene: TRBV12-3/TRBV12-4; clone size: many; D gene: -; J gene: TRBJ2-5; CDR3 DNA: TGTGCCAGCAGTTTATGGGGGACACAAGAGACCCAGTACTTC; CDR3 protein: CASSLWGTQETQYF
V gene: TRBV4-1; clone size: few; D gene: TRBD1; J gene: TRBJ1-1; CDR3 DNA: TGCGCCAGCAGCCAAGGAGACAGGGGTAACACTGAAGCTTTCTTT; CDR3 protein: CASSQGDRGNTEAFF
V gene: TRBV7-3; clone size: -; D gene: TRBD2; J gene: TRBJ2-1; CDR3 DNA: TGTGCCAGCAGCGAGGACCCGGGACTAGCGGAATACAATGAGCAGTTCTTC; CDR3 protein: CASSEDPGLAEYNEQFF
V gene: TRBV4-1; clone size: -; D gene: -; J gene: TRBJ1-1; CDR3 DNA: TGCGCCAGCAGCCAGGATCCGGGTTTCGGCACTGAAGCTTTCTTT; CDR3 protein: CASSQDPGFGTEAFF
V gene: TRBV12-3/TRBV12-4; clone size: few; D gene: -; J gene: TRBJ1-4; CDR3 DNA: TGTGCCAGCAGTTTAAGGGGGTTATGGGAAAAACTGTTTTTT; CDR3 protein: CASSLRGLWEKLFF
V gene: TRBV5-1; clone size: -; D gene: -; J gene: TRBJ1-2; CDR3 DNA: TGCGCCAGCAGCCTGGCCCCTACAGGGATCCAAAATGGCTACACCTTC; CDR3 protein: CASSLAPTGIQNGYTF
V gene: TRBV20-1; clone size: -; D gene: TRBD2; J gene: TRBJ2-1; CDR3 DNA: TGCAGTGCTAGAGAAACTAGCGGGACCACTTGGAATGAGCAGTTCTTC; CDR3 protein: CSARETSGTTWNEQFF
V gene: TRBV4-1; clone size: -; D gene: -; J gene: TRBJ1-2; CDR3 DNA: TGCGCCAGCAGCCATGGGTCTGTGGCCAAGTTCTATCAGGGCTACACCTTC; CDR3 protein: CASSHGSVAKFYQGYTF
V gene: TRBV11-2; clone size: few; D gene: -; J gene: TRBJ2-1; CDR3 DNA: TGTGCCAGCAGCTTAGGGCCCTACTACAATGAGCAGTTCTTC; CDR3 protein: CASSLGPYYNEQFF
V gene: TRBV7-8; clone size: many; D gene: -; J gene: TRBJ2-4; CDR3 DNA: TGTGCCAGCAGCGGTGACAGGCAGACCTTCAAAAACATTCAGTACTTC; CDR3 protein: CASSGDRQTFKNIQYF
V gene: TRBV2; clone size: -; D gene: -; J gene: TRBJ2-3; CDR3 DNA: TGTGCCAGCAGCTGGAGTCGACCAGATACGCAGTATTTT; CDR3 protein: CASSWSRPDTQYF
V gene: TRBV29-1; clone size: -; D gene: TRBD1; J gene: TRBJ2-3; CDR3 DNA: TGCAGCGTTGAGCCACAGGGGGATACGCAGTATTTT; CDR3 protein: CSVEPQGDTQYF
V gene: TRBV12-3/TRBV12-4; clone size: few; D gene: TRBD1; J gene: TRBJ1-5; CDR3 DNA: TGTGCCAGCAGTTTCCTCGGACAGGGGCGGCAGCCCCAGCATTTT; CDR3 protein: CASSFLGQGRQPQHF
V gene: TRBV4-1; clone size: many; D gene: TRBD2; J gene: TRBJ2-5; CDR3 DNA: TGCGCCAGCAGCCGTCGGACTAGCGGGGGGCAAGAGACCCAGTACTTC; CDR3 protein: CASSRRTSGGQETQYF
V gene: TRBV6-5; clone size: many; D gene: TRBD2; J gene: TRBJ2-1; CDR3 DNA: TGTGCCAGCAGTTACCGGAGGGGGAGCGGGAGAGAGAATGAGCAGTTCTTC; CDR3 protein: CASSYRRGSGRENEQFF
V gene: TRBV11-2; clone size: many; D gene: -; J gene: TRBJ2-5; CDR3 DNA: TGTGCCAGCCACCCCGCAGGGGCCGTAGAGACCCAGTACTTC; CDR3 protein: CASHPAGAVETQYF
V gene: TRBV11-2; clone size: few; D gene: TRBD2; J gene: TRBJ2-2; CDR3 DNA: TGTGCCAGCAGCTGGACTAGCGGGAGGGTGAACACCGGGGAGCTGTTTTTT; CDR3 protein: CASSWTSGRVNTGELFF
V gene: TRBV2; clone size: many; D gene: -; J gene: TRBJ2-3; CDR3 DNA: TGTGCCTCTTTGGCGGCAGATACGCAGTATTTT; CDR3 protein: CASLAADTQYF
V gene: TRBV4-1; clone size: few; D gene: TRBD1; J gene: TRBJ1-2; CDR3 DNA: TGCGCCAGCAGCATCTCCACAGGGGATGGCTACACCTTC; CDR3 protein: CASSISTGDGYTF
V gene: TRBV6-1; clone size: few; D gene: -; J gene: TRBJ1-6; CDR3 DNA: TGTGCCAGCAGGGAAACAGGGAATAATTCACCCCTCCACTTT; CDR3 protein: CASRETGNNSPLHF
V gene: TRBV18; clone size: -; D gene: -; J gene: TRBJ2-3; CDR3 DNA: TGTGCCAGCTCACCTGAGAGGACAGATACGCAGTATTTT; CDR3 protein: CASSPERTDTQYF
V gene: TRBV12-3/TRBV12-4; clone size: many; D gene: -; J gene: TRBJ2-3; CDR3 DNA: TGTGCCAGCAGTTTTCTCCCGGATATCACAGATACGCAGTATTTT; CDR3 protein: CASSFLPDITDTQYF
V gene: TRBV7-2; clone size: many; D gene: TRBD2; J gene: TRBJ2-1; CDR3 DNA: TGTGCCAGCAGCTTAGCAGGGACTAGCGGGGTACCGAATGAGCAGTTCTTC; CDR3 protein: CASSLAGTSGVPNEQFF
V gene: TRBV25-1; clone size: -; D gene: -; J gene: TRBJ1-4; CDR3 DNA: TGTGCCAGCAGTGATTGGACAGTGGGTAATGAAAAACTGTTTTTT; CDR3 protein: CASSDWTVGNEKLFF
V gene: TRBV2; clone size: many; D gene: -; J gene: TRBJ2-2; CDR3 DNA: TGTGCCAGCAGTGAACGTGGGTCCGGGACCGGGGAGCTGTTTTTT; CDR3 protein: CASSERGSGTGELFF